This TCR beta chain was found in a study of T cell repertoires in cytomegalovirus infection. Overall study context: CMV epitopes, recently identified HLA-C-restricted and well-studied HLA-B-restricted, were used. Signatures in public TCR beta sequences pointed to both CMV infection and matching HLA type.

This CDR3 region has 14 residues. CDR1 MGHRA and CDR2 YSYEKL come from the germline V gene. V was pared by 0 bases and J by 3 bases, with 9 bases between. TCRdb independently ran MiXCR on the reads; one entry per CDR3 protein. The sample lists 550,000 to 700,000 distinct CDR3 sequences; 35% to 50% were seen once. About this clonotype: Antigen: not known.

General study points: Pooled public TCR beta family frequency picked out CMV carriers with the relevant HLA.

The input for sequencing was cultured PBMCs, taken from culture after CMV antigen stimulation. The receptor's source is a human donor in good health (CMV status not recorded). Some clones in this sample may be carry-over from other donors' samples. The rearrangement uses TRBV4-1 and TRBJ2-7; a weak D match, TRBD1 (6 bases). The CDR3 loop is CASSQDEGVYEQYF. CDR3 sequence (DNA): TGCGCCAGCAGCCAAGATGAGGGGGTCTACGAGCAGTACTTC.